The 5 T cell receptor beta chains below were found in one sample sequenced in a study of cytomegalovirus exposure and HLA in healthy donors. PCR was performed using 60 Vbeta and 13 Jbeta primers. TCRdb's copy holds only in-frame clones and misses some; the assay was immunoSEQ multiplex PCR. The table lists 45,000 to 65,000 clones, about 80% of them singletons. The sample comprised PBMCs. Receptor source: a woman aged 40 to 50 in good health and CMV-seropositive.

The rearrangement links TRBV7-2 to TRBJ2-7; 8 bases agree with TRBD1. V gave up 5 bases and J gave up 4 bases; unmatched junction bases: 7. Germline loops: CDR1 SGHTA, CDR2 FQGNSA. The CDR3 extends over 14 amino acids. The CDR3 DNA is TGTGCCAGCAGCCGGAGACAGGGGACGTACGAGCAGTACTTC. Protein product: CASSRRQGTYEQYF.

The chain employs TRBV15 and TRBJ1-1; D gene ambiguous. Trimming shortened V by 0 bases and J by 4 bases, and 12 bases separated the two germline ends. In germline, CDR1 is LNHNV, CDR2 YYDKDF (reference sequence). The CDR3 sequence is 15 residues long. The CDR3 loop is CATSRDRGRATEAFF. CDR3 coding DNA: TGTGCCACCAGCAGAGATCGGGGAAGGGCCACTGAAGCTTTCTTT.

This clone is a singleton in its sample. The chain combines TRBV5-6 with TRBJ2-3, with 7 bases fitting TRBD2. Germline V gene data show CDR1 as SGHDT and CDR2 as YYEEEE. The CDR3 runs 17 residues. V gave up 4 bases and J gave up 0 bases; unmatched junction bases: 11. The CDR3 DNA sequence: TGTGCCAGCAGCCCCCTTGGGAGCGGGGCTAGCACAGATACGCAGTATTTT. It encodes CASSPLGSGASTDTQYF.

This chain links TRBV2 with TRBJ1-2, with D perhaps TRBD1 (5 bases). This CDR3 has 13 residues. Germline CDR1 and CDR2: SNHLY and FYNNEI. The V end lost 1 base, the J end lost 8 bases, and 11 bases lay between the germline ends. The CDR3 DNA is TGTGCCAGCAGTGAAGGGGGCGATCGCGGCTACACCTTC. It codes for CASSEGGDRGYTF.

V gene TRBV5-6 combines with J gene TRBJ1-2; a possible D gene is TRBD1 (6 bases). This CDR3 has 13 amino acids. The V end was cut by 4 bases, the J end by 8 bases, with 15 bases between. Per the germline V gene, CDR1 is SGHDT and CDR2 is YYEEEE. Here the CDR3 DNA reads TGTGCCAGCAGCGCCAACAGGGTCGGGGGCTACACCTTC. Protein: CASSANRVGGYTF.